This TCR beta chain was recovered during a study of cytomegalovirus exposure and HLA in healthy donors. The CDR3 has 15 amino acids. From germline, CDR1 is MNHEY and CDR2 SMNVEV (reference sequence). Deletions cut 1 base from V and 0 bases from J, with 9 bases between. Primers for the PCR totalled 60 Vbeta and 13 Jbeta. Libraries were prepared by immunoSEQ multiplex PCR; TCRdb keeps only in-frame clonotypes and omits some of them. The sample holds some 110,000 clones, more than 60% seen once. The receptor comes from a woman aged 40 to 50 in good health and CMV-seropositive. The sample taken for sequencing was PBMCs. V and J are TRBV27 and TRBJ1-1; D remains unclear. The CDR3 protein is CASSLFPGMNTEAFF. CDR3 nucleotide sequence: TGTGCCAGCAGTTTATTCCCGGGGATGAACACTGAAGCTTTCTTT.